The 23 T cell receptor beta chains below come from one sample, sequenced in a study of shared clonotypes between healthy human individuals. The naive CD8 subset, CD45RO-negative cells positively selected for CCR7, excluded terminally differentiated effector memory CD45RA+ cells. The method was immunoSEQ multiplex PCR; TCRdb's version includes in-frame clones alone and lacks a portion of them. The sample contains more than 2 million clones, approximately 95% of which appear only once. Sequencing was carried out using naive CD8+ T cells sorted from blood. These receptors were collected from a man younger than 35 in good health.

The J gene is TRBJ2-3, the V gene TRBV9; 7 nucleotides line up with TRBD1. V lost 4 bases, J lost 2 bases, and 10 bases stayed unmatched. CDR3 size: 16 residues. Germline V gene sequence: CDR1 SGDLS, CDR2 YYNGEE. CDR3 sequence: CASSPGQARTTDTQYF. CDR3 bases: TGTGCCAGCAGCCCTGGACAGGCCCGTACCACAGATACGCAGTATTTT. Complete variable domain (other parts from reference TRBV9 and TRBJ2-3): DSGVTQTPKHLITATGQRVTLRCSPRSGDLSVYWYQQSLDQGLQFLIQYYNGEERAKGNILERFSAQQFPDLHSELNLSSLELGDSALYFCASSPGQARTTDTQYFGPGTRLTVL.

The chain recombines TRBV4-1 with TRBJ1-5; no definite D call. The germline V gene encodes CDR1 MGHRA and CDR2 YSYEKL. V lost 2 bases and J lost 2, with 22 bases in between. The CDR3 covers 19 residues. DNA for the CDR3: TGCGCCAGCAGCCAAATGGCGGAGGGAGGGCGGGGTGGCAATCAGCCCCAGCATTTT. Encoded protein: CASSQMAEGGRGGNQPQHF.

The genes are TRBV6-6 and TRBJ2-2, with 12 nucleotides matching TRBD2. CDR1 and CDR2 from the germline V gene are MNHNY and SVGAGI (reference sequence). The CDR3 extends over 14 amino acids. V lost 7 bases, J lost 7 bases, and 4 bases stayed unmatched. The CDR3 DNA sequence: TGTGCCAGCATAACTAGCGGGGGGATCGGGGAGCTGTTTTTT. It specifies CASITSGGIGELFF.

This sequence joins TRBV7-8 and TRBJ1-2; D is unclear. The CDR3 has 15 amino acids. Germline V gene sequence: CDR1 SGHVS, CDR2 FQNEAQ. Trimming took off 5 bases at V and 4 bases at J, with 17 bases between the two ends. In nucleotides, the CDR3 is TGTGCCAGCAGCCCCGACCTTCCGGGGTTCTATGGCTACACCTTC. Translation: CASSPDLPGFYGYTF. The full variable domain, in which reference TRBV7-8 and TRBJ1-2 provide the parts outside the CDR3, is GAGVSQSPRYKVAKRGQDVALRCDPISGHVSLFWYQQALGQGPEFLTYFQNEAQLDKSGLPSDRFFAERPEGSVSTLKIQRTQQEDSAVYLCASSPDLPGFYGYTFGSGTRLTVV.

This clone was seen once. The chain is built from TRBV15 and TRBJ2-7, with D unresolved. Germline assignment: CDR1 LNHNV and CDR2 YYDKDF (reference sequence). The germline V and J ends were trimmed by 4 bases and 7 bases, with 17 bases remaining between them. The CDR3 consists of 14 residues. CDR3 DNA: TGTGCCACCAGCATTTCGGCAATTGGTAGAGAGCAGTACTTC. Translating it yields CATSISAIGREQYF.

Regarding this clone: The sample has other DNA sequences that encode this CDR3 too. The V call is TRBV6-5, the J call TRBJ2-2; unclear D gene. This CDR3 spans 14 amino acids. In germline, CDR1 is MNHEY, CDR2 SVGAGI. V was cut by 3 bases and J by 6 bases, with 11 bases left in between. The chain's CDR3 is CASSYGQLAGELFF. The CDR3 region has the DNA TGTGCCAGCAGTTATGGTCAGCTGGCCGGGGAGCTGTTTTTT.

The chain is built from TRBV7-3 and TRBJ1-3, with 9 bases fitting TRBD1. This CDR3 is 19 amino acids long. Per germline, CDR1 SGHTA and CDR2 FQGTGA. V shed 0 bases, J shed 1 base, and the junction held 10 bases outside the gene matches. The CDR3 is CASSLTRGQGQMSGNTIYF. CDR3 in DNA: TGTGCCAGCAGCTTAACTCGGGGACAGGGTCAAATGTCTGGAAACACCATATATTTT.

The CDR3 DNA reads as TGCGCCAGCAGCCAGGACAAGGGTCAGCCCCAGCATTTT. Residues: CASSQDKGQPQHF. The chain carries TRBV4-1 and TRBJ1-5; D perhaps matches TRBD1 (5 bases). This CDR3 region has 13 residues. Between the trimmed V and J ends, which lost 3 bases and 6 bases, there was a span of 9 bases. Germline values: CDR1 MGHRA, CDR2 YSYEKL.

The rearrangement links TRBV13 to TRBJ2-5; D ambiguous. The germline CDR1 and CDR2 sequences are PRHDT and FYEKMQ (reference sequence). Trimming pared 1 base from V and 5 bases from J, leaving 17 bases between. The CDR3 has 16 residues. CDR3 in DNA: TGTGCCAGCAGCTTAGTGGCTTCCCCCGGGCACGAGACCCAGTACTTC. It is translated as CASSLVASPGHETQYF. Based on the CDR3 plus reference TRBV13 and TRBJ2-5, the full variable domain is AAGVIQSPRHLIKEKRETATLKCYPIPRHDTVYWYQQGPGQDPQFLISFYEKMQSDKGSIPDRFSAQQFSDYHSELNMSSLELGDSALYFCASSLVASPGHETQYFGPGTRLLVL.

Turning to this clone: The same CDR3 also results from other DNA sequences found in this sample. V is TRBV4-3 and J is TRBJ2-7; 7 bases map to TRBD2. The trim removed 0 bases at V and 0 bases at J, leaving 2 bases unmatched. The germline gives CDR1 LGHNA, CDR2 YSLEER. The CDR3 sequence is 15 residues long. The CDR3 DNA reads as TGCGCCAGCAGCCAAGAGGGCGGGAGCTCCTACGAGCAGTACTTC. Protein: CASSQEGGSSYEQYF.

The CDR3 DNA reads as TGTGCCAGCAGTTACTCGATAGGGGAGATTGGCGGGGAGCTGTTTTTT. Encoded protein: CASSYSIGEIGGELFF. The rearrangement links TRBV6-5 to TRBJ2-2; the D gene could be TRBD1 or TRBD2 (5 bases each). CDR3 length equals 16 residues. Trimming removed 0 bases from V and 7 bases from J, with 15 bases in between. Germline V lookup: CDR1 MNHEY, CDR2 SVGAGI.

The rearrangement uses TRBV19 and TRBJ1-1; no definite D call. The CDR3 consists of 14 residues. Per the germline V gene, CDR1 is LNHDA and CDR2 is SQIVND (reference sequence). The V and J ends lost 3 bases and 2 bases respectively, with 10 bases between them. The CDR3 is CASSIPDFNTEAFF. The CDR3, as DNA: TGTGCCAGTAGTATTCCGGACTTCAACACTGAAGCTTTCTTT.

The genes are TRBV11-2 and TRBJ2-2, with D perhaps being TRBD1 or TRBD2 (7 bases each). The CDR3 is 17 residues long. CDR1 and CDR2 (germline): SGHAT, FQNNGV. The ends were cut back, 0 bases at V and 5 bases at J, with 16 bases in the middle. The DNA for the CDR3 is TGTGCCAGCAGCTTAGAAAAGGGGAGGGGGCGAACCGGGGAGCTGTTTTTT. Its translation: CASSLEKGRGRTGELFF.

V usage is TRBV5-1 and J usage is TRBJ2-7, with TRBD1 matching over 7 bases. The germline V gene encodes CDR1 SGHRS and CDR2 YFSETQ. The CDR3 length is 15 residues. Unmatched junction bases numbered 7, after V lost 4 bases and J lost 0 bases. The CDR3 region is CASSPGQFSSYEQYF. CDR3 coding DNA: TGCGCCAGCAGCCCGGGACAGTTTAGCTCCTACGAGCAGTACTTC.

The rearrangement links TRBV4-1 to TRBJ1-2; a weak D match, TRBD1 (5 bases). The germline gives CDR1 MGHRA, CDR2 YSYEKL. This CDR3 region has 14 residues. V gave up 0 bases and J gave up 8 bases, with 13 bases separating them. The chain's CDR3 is CASSQDGGGSGYTF. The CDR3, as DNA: TGCGCCAGCAGCCAAGATGGGGGGGGTAGCGGCTACACCTTC.

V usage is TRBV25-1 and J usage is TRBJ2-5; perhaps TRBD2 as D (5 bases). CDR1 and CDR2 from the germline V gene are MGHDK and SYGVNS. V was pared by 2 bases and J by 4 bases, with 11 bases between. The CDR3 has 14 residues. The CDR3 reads CASSEEGVGETQYF. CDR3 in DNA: TGTGCCAGCAGTGAAGAGGGAGTTGGAGAGACCCAGTACTTC.

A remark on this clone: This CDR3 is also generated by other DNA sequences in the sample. CDR3 region: CASSLRSSYNEQFF. CDR3 DNA: TGTGCCAGCAGCTTGAGGAGCTCCTACAATGAGCAGTTCTTC. This chain uses TRBV27 with TRBJ2-1, with D unresolved. The V end lost 6 bases, the J end lost 0 bases, and 9 bases lay between the germline ends. The germline gives CDR1 MNHEY, CDR2 SMNVEV (reference sequence). The CDR3 has 14 residues.

This CDR3 is CASSFSIAGGDPYEQYF. The CDR3 DNA reads as TGTGCCAGCAGCTTCAGCATAGCGGGAGGGGATCCCTACGAGCAGTACTTC. The chain couples TRBV7-9 to TRBJ2-7; the match to TRBD2 covers 11 bases. Trimming took 3 bases from V and 2 from J; bases not matched to a gene: 9. Germline lookup yields CDR1 SEHNR and CDR2 FQNEAQ (reference sequence). The CDR3 has 17 amino acids.

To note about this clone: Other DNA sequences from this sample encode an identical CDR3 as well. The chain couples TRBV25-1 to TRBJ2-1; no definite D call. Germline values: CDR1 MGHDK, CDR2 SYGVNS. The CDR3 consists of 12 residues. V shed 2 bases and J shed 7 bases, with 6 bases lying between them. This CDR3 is CASSELANEQFF. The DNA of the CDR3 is TGTGCCAGCAGTGAACTGGCAAATGAGCAGTTCTTC.

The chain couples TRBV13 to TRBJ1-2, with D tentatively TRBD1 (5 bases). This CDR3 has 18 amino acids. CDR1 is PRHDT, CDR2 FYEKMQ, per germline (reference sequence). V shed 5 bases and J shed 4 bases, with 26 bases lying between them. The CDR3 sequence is CASSLTGPTGPNLYGYTF. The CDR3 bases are TGTGCCAGCAGCCTAACTGGTCCTACAGGCCCCAATCTCTATGGCTACACCTTC.

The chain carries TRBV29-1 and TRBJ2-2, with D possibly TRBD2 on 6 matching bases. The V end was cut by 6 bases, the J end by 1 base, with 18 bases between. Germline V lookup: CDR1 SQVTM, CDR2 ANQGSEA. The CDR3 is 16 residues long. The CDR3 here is CSVLIGAGMNTGELFF. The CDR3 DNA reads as TGCAGCGTCTTGATTGGCGCGGGGATGAACACCGGGGAGCTGTTTTTT.

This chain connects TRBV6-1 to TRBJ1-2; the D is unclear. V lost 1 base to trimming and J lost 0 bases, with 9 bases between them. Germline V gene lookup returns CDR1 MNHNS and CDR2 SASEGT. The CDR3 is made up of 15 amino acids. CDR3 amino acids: CASSEGLNTNYGYTF. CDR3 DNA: TGTGCCAGCAGTGAAGGTTTGAATACTAACTATGGCTACACCTTC.

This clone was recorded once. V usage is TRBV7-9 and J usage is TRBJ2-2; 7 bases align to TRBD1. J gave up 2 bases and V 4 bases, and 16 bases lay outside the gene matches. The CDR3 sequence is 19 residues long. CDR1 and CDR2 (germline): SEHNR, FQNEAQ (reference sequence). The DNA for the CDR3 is TGTGCCAGCAGCTCGACCTTGACAGGGAAGGGACCAAACACCGGGGAGCTGTTTTTT. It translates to CASSSTLTGKGPNTGELFF.